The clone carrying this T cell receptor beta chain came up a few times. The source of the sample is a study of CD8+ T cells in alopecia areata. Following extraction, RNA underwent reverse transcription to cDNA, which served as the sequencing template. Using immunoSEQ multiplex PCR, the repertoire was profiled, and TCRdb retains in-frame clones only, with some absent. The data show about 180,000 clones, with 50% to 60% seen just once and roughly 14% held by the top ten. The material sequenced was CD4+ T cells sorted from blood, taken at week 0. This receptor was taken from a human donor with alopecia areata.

As DNA, the CDR3 is TGTGCCTGGGGACATCGGAGCTCCTATAATTCACCCCTCCACTTT. Its protein is CAWGHRSSYNSPLHF. This chain connects TRBV30 to TRBJ1-6; a possible D gene is TRBD1 (5 bases). Trimming cost V 5 bases and J 0 bases, with 11 bases left between them. This CDR3 has 15 amino acids. In germline, CDR1 is GTSNPN, CDR2 SVGIG (reference sequence). The full variable domain, with the rest looked up from reference TRBV30 and TRBJ1-6, is SQTIHQWPATLVQPVGSPLSLECTVEGTSNPNLYWYRQAAGRGLQLLFYSVGIGQISSEVPQNLSASRPQDRQFILSSKKLLLSDSGFYLCAWGHRSSYNSPLHFGNGTRLTVT.